The present TCR beta chain was sequenced within a study of shared clonotypes between healthy human individuals. Study-level background: The study drew on two women and a few men aged 18 to 49 as donors.

V was clipped by 6 bases and J by 0 bases; unmatched bases: 8. The germline V gene has CDR1 SEHNR and CDR2 FQNEAQ (reference sequence). This CDR3 is built from 17 residues. TCRdb's copy holds only in-frame clones and misses some; the assay was immunoSEQ multiplex PCR. The data contain about 490,000 clones, 60% to 85% of them singletons. Sequenced: PBMCs. V usage is TRBV7-9 and J usage is TRBJ2-3; 11 positions agree with TRBD2. This TCR was sampled from a woman aged 40 to 55 in good health. Some clones in this sample may be carry-over from other donors' samples. CDR3 coding DNA: TGTGCCAGCAGACCGGGACTAGCGGCCTACAGCACAGATACGCAGTATTTT. Residues: CASRPGLAAYSTDTQYF.